The entry below describes one TCR beta chain. The target of this receptor is not known. It has no much larger one-base neighbor in the sample; base qualities were not kept. The record originates from a study of beta chain features in type 1 diabetes listed by TCRdb under 2018. In terms of the full investigation: No differences in mean age, gender distribution, total cell number or subset yield were found between patients and healthy donors. Across all samples, roughly 110,000,000 sorted cells were examined, and cell number per subset correlated strongly with RNA yield. Whereas all 30 or so donors provided naive and central memory subsets, regulatory and stem cell-like memory subsets were isolated from just 8 patients and about eight healthy donors. In the study, TCRB repertoires of sorted circulating CD4+ T cell subsets from recently diagnosed type 1 diabetes patients were compared with those of matched healthy donors.

Findings and caveats that apply to the study as a whole: Because the HLA sub-analyses included only small numbers of individuals, any influence of HLA type on TCRB rearrangement was left unresolved. Naive, central memory and regulatory TCRB repertoires appeared to be more similar among patients than among healthy donors. At VDJ recombination sites, type 1 diabetes patients had fewer insertions and more deleted nucleotides, which implies abnormalities in thymic rearrangement. In all four CD4+ subsets, TCRB CDR3 length was moderately but significantly shorter in type 1 diabetes patients. Because cDNA was sequenced instead of genomic DNA, activated cells with high expression could be over-represented, although the groups did not differ in activation or CD3 levels. PCR might favor shorter templates, but patient and control samples were amplified and corrected together, so any skew would affect both groups equally.

A single peripheral blood draw of roughly 0.11 L on average was collected from each donor into heparinised tubes. A BD FACSAria II and a panel including CD45RO, CCR7, CD25, CD127, CD95 and CD27 were used to sort naive, central memory, regulatory and stem cell-like memory CD4+ T cells. Purity was above 95% for every sorted population. PBMCs were isolated right away by Lymphoprep density gradient centrifugation and were stained directly, without culture. So that batch effects would be minimized, each experiment stained and sorted samples in pairs, pairing one healthy donor with one patient. The High Capacity cDNA Reverse Transcription Kit was used to reverse transcribe all of the isolated RNA, meaning that expressed TCRB transcripts were what got sequenced. Naive, central memory and regulatory T cell samples underwent deep immunoSEQ sequencing, averaging about 3.3 million total reads per sample. Sorted cells were lysed in RLT buffer, and RNA was extracted using DNase-treated RNeasy Micro or Mini kits according to cell number. Each cell subset was processed on its own to prevent cross-contamination, while patient and healthy donor samples were processed together. TCRB sequences were amplified from cDNA with the immunoSEQ multiplex PCR, producing 87-bp fragments spanning the CDR3 region. Sequencing of the amplicons was done on the Illumina HiSeq platform. The original pipeline was this. Synthetic template baselines were used to correct PCR bias computationally, reads within Hamming distance 2 were collapsed, and singletons that could not be merged were discarded. Reads were aligned to IMGT to assign V, D and J genes, CDR3 length, and insertions or deletions at six rearrangement sites. Clonotype counts were normalized to sorted cell number within each subset before computing true diversity and Gini coefficients with the tcR R package. The overlap coefficient, calculated on TCRB nucleotide sequences, was used to measure repertoire sharing. As a proxy for the pre-selection repertoire, out-of-frame TCRB sequences from naive cells were analyzed. TCRdb re-hosts the immuneACCESS table, in-frame sequences only. Its copies lack some clones; in the studies checked, an unresolved V gene accounts for under half of them, and the cause for the rest is not known. From that table come the V and J calls and clone size; the DNA was used to work out D and trimming. The sample profile shows some 290,000 clones; more than 13% of them were found once. Clones ranked in the top ten supply over 0.015% of the sample.

The clonotype originates from a man aged 25 to 40 with type 1 diabetes. Sequenced input: naive CD4+ T cells from blood. This specimen's cell subset or site label, per the study, means: true naive CD4+ T cells.

DNA sequence: TGTGCCAGCAGTTACAGAACGGTTTCCTACAATGAGCAGTTCTTC. It is translated as CASSYRTVSYNEQFF. The sequence joins TRBV6-5 to TRBJ2-1; the D gene is unclear. CDR3 length: 15 amino acids, cysteine to phenylalanine. CDR3 DNA is the only sequence kept; it has 45 bases, read in frame from the first base. The germline V gene gives CDR1 as MNHEY and CDR2 as SVGAGI. V was cut back by 2 bases and J by 1 base, leaving a gap of 9 bases between them.